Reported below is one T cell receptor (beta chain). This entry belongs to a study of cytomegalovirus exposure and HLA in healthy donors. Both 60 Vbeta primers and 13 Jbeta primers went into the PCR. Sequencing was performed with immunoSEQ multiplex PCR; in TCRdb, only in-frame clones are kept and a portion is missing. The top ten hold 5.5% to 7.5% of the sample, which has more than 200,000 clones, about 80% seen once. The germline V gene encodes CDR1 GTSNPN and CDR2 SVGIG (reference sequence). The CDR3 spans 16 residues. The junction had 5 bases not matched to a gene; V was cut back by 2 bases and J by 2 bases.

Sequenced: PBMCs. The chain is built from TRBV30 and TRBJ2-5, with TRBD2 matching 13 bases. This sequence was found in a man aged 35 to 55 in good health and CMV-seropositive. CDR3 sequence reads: CAWSKGTSGVQETQYF. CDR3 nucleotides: TGTGCCTGGAGTAAGGGGACTAGCGGGGTGCAAGAGACCCAGTACTTC. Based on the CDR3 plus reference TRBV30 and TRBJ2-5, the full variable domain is SQTIHQWPATLVQPVGSPLSLECTVEGTSNPNLYWYRQAAGRGLQLLFYSVGIGQISSEVPQNLSASRPQDRQFILSSKKLLLSDSGFYLCAWSKGTSGVQETQYFGPGTRLLVL.